This T cell receptor (beta chain) was identified in a study of shared clonotypes between healthy human individuals. This table comes from immunoSEQ multiplex PCR, and its TCRdb copy is limited to in-frame clones, with some not included. Seen here are more than 2,000,000 clones, over 85% observed once, and the top ten hold roughly 0.36%. The CDR3 loop spans 13 amino acids. Germline CDR1 LNHDA, CDR2 SQIVND (reference sequence). Trimming removed 3 bases at V and 5 bases at J, with 10 bases between. V usage is TRBV19 and J usage is TRBJ1-2, with D possibly matching TRBD1 (6 bases). Sequenced: naive CD4+ T cells from PBMCs. Documented subset: CD45RA+ positively selected. This clonotype was obtained from a man aged 18 to 35 in good health. Some clones in this sample may be carry-over from other donors' samples. The CDR3 loop reads CASSMRQEYGYTF. The CDR3 DNA sequence: TGTGCCAGTAGTATGAGACAGGAATATGGCTACACCTTC.